A selection of T cell receptor beta chains follows, all from one sample in a study of cytomegalovirus exposure and HLA in healthy donors. Repertoires were generated with immunoSEQ multiplex PCR, while TCRdb's copy carries only in-frame clones and drops some. Of around 100,000 clones listed, around 69% are singletons. The material sequenced was PBMCs. These receptors were obtained from a man aged 25-45 years in good health and CMV-seronegative. Both conserved end residues are part of each CDR3. The order of the fields is CDR3 DNA, CDR3 protein, clone size, D gene, V gene, J gene. A D gene is named only where the DNA matches it firmly. Rows give clone size only sometimes, using once, few, many, or a class for an expanded clone.

TGTGCCAGCTCACCGCCAGGACTAGCGGGCGCAGATACGCAGTATTTT	CASSPPGLAGADTQYF	NA	TRBD2	TRBV18	TRBJ2-3
TGCGCCAGCACCTTAGGGGGAAGTAGCACTGAAGCTTTCTTT	CASTLGGSSTEAFF	NA	NA	TRBV5-1	TRBJ1-1
TGTGCCTGGAAACCGGGGATCCGAACCTTTGGTGCTTATGGCTACACCTTC	CAWKPGIRTFGAYGYTF	once	NA	TRBV30	TRBJ1-2
TGTGCCAGCAAAGGGACTAGCGGGGGAACCTACGAGCAGTACTTC	CASKGTSGGTYEQYF	NA	TRBD2	TRBV2	TRBJ2-7
TGTGCCAGCTCACCCCTGGACAGCACACCCTACGAGCAGTACTTC	CASSPLDSTPYEQYF	NA	NA	TRBV18	TRBJ2-7
TGCAGCGGGACTATTAGTGGCACCGGGGAGCTGTTTTTT	CSGTISGTGELFF	NA	NA	TRBV29-1	TRBJ2-2
TGTGCCAGCAGTTTCCAGGGACAAATTGCCTACGAGCAGTACTTC	CASSFQGQIAYEQYF	NA	NA	TRBV28	TRBJ2-7
TGCGCCAGCAGCTTGGATGATGCGGGGGGGCAGGAGCAGTACTTC	CASSLDDAGGQEQYF	NA	TRBD2	TRBV5-1	TRBJ2-7
TGTGCCAGCAGTGAGCGGACTAGCCTGAATGAGCAGTTCTTC	CASSERTSLNEQFF	NA	TRBD2	TRBV6-1	TRBJ2-1
TGTGCCAGCAGTCCCGGGACTGGGCATAATGAAAAACTGTTTTTT	CASSPGTGHNEKLFF	NA	NA	TRBV28	TRBJ1-4
TGTGCCAGCACCCGAGACAGGCTGAACACTGAAGCTTTCTTT	CASTRDRLNTEAFF	few	NA	TRBV11-2	TRBJ1-1
TGTGCCAGCAGCTTACAGGGGTCCTACAATGAGCAGTTCTTC	CASSLQGSYNEQFF	NA	NA	TRBV11-3	TRBJ2-1
TGCAGCGCGGACAGGGCGGACACCGGGGAGCTGTTTTTT	CSADRADTGELFF	NA	TRBD1	TRBV29-1	TRBJ2-2
TGCGCCAGCAGCCAAGACTCCCCCCCAGCGGGGGGCGAGCAGTACTTC	CASSQDSPPAGGEQYF	NA	TRBD2	TRBV4-1	TRBJ2-7
TGTGCCAGCAGTGACAATGTAGCGGAGCCCACAGATACGCAGTATTTT	CASSDNVAEPTDTQYF	NA	NA	TRBV6-1	TRBJ2-3
TGTGCCAGCAGCTTAGTTCCGGACAGAGACTACGAGCAGTACTTC	CASSLVPDRDYEQYF	NA	NA	TRBV7-2	TRBJ2-7
TGTGCCAGTAGTATTCGACAGGCCGAAGAGACCCAGTACTTC	CASSIRQAEETQYF	NA	NA	TRBV19	TRBJ2-5
TGTGCCAGCAGCTTTGAGGGGGTCTCCTACGAGCAGTACTTC	CASSFEGVSYEQYF	NA	NA	TRBV7-2	TRBJ2-7
TGTGCCAGCACCCCCTGGAGGCGGCCCTCGAAGAGCGACAATGAGCAGTTCTTC	CASTPWRRPSKSDNEQFF	NA	NA	TRBV28	TRBJ2-1
TGTGCCAGCAGTAACTATCGTGGAGGGGACAATGAGCAGTTCTTC	CASSNYRGGDNEQFF	NA	NA	TRBV6-5	TRBJ2-1
TGTGCCATCAGTCCGACTAGCGGGAGGTCCTACAATGAGCAGTTCTTC	CAISPTSGRSYNEQFF	once	TRBD2	TRBV10-3	TRBJ2-1
TGTGCCAGCAGCTCCGTCGGGTCCCAGTACTTC	CASSSVGSQYF	NA	NA	TRBV7-9	TRBJ2-5
TGTGCCAGCAGCTCGCAGGGGCTGGCTGGAAACGCCATATATTTT	CASSSQGLAGNAIYF	NA	NA	TRBV14	TRBJ1-3
TGTGCCAGCAGTGAAAGACTAGCGGCAAACACCGGGGAGCTGTTTTTT	CASSERLAANTGELFF	NA	TRBD2	TRBV6-1	TRBJ2-2
TGTGCCAGCAGTTTAGGAGGACAGTTAGCCTACGAGCAGTACTTC	CASSLGGQLAYEQYF	NA	NA	TRBV28	TRBJ2-7
TGTGCCAGCGCCGGGACAGGGAATGAAAAACTGTTTTTT	CASAGTGNEKLFF	NA	TRBD1	TRBV2	TRBJ1-4
TGTGCCAGCAGCCAAGTCGGGGAAATGAGTCAGCCCCAGCATTTT	CASSQVGEMSQPQHF	NA	NA	TRBV4-2	TRBJ1-5
TGTGCCAGCAGCGTAGTGGAGAGCTCCTACAATGAGCAGTTCTTC	CASSVVESSYNEQFF	once	NA	TRBV9	TRBJ2-1
TGCAGCGGACAGGAGAGCGGGGGGGCAAATACGCAGTATTTT	CSGQESGGANTQYF	NA	TRBD2	TRBV29-1	TRBJ2-3
TGTGCCAGCAGCTTGGGTGCAGGGGGAGGTTCACCCCTCCACTTT	CASSLGAGGGSPLHF	NA	TRBD1	TRBV5-4	TRBJ1-6
TGTGCCAGCAGCCCCCCTAGCGGGAGTGCGCGGTATACGCAGTATTTT	CASSPPSGSARYTQYF	NA	TRBD2	TRBV28	TRBJ2-3
TGTGCCAGCAGTTTCCGACAGGGGCTAGCCAAAAACATTCAGTACTTC	CASSFRQGLAKNIQYF	NA	TRBD1	TRBV27	TRBJ2-4
TGTGCCAGCAGCGGACTTGCGGCAGGGGAACCCTACGAGCAGTACTTC	CASSGLAAGEPYEQYF	NA	NA	TRBV9	TRBJ2-7
TGTGCCAGCAGCGCTGGACAGTTAAGCTCCTATAATTCACCCCTCCACTTT	CASSAGQLSSYNSPLHF	NA	NA	TRBV7-9	TRBJ1-6
TGTGCCAGCAGCATAAGCGGGATGGTCTACAATGAGCAGTTCTTC	CASSISGMVYNEQFF	NA	TRBD2	TRBV7-6	TRBJ2-1